Following are 7 T cell receptor beta chains from one sample sequenced in a study of blood T cell repertoires in COVID-19. Only in-frame clones appear in the TCRdb table, and some are missing; sequencing was by immunoSEQ multiplex PCR. This sample has some 66,000 clones, with roughly 82% found just once. The sample comprised peripheral blood. The receptor source for this set is a man aged 55 to 70 with acute or convalescent COVID-19.

To note about this clone: This sample includes further DNA sequences coding for the same CDR3. The V gene is TRBV19, the J gene TRBJ1-3; the D is unclear. The CDR3 loop spans 17 amino acids. Trimming shortened V by 5 bases and J by 0 bases, and 17 bases separated the two germline ends. Germline assignment: CDR1 LNHDA and CDR2 SQIVND (reference sequence). CDR3 DNA: TGTGCCAGTAGTTTCTACTCCGCTGGACTCTCTGGAAACACCATATATTTT. As protein: CASSFYSAGLSGNTIYF.

This chain links TRBV11-3 with TRBJ1-1; 8 bases fit TRBD1. The CDR3 totals 15 residues. The V segment lost 0 bases and the J segment 8 bases; nucleotides outside the gene matches: 8. Germline values: CDR1 SGHNT, CDR2 YENEEA. The CDR3 DNA reads as TGTGCCAGCAGCTTAGATAGGCGCAGGGGGCAGGAAGCTTTCTTT. Translation gives CASSLDRRRGQEAFF.

The chain combines TRBV5-6 with TRBJ1-4; D gene ambiguous. The CDR3 loop spans 14 amino acids. The germline V gene encodes CDR1 SGHDT and CDR2 YYEEEE. V lost 2 bases and J lost 10, with 15 bases in between. This CDR3 is CASSFTGGPGKLFF. Written as DNA, the CDR3 is TGTGCCAGCAGCTTTACGGGTGGTCCCGGAAAACTGTTTTTT. Supplemented by reference TRBV5-6 and TRBJ1-4, the full variable domain reads DAGVTQSPTHLIKTRGQQVTLRCSPKSGHDTVSWYQQALGQGPQFIFQYYEEEERQRGNFPDRFSGHQFPNYSSELNVNALLLGDSALYLCASSFTGGPGKLFFGSGTQLSVL.

The chain has TRBV5-4 and TRBJ1-6; no firm D call. V was pared by 0 bases and J by 0 bases, with 7 bases between. The CDR3 has 16 residues. Germline CDR1 SGHNT, CDR2 YYREEE (reference sequence). Here the CDR3 reads CASSLAGSSYNSPLHF. CDR3 DNA sequence: TGTGCCAGCAGCTTGGCGGGGAGCTCCTATAATTCACCCCTCCACTTT.

The chain recombines TRBV18 with TRBJ1-1, with D possibly being TRBD1 (6 bases). Germline lookup yields CDR1 KGHSH and CDR2 LQKENI. Trimming took off 3 bases at V and 2 bases at J, with 13 bases between the two ends. There are 15 residues in the CDR3. CDR3 in amino acids: CASSPNTGPNTEAFF. DNA for the CDR3: TGTGCCAGCTCACCTAATACAGGGCCCAACACTGAAGCTTTCTTT.

The rearrangement joins TRBV6-2 or TRBV6-3 to TRBJ2-7, with D tentatively TRBD2 (6 bases). The germline V and J ends were trimmed by 4 bases and 0 bases, with 16 bases remaining between them. CDR3 length: 16 amino acids. Germline values: CDR1 MNHEY, CDR2 SVGEGT. CDR3 bases: TGTGCCAGCAGTTCTGACCTGGGGGGTAGCTCCTACGAGCAGTACGTC. Encoded protein: CASSSDLGGSSYEQYV.

V and J are TRBV6-5 and TRBJ2-2; 7 positions agree with TRBD1. V lost 6 bases and J lost 8; bases outside the gene matches: 12. Germline V gene data show CDR1 as MNHEY and CDR2 as SVGAGI. The CDR3 runs 15 residues. The CDR3 sequence: CASSSTGVPLGELFF. CDR3 DNA sequence: TGTGCCAGCAGCTCAACAGGGGTTCCCCTAGGGGAGCTGTTTTTT.